This T cell receptor (beta chain) was identified in a study of CD8 T cells in Susac syndrome. V lost 0 bases, J lost 4 bases, and 4 bases stayed unmatched. The length of the CDR3 is 15 residues. Germline V gene data show CDR1 as GTSNPN and CDR2 as SVGIG (reference sequence). RNA, at about 0.45 to 1 ug, was reverse transcribed with random hexamers. Coverage of TCR beta CDR3 amplification by immunoSEQ multiplex PCR extended to 54 Vbeta and 13 Jbeta. TCRdb re-derived calls from the immunoSEQ multiplex PCR reads in MiXCR, one entry per CDR3 protein. The sample holds almost 450,000 distinct CDR3 sequences, 85% seen once.

The sequenced sample was CD8+ T cells from PBMCs. The chain links TRBV30 to TRBJ1-4, with 8 bases fitting TRBD1. The TCR originated in a human donor with multiple sclerosis. The CDR3 sequence: CAWSVRDRFNEKLFF. CDR3 bases: TGTGCCTGGAGTGTCCGGGACAGGTTTAATGAAAAACTGTTTTTT.